The rows below give T cell receptor beta chains drawn from one sample of a study of monozygotic twins with inflammatory bowel disease. TCRdb re-called the 5' RACE reads and shows each CDR3 protein once, DNA omitted. This sample's table reports roughly 150,000 distinct CDR3 sequences. The sequencing sample was made of blood. The origin of the receptors is a human donor with ulcerative colitis or Crohn's disease, or a healthy co-twin of an affected twin (not recorded which). The CDR3 runs from the conserved cysteine through the conserved F or W. Fields, in order: J gene, V gene, CDR3 protein.

J: TRBJ1-3
V: TRBV5-4
CDR3: CASSLSSSRGPGNTIYF

J: TRBJ2-1
V: TRBV28
CDR3: CASKREETYNEQFF

J: TRBJ2-3
V: TRBV20-1
CDR3: CSARKGVTDTQYF

J: TRBJ2-7
V: TRBV20-1
CDR3: CSARVWGFMTSGDPGEQYF

J: TRBJ2-4
V: TRBV12-3/TRBV12-4
CDR3: CASSLAGTVPNIQYF

J: TRBJ1-3
V: TRBV6-1
CDR3: CASSEKAGNTIYF

J: TRBJ2-1
V: TRBV7-9
CDR3: CASSLITSGREFF

J: TRBJ2-1
V: TRBV29-1
CDR3: CSVESSGWGYNEQFF

J: TRBJ1-1
V: TRBV27
CDR3: CASSFQSGGTEAFF

J: TRBJ1-5
V: TRBV7-9
CDR3: CASSFGTGSGGNQPQHF

J: TRBJ1-5
V: TRBV12-3/TRBV12-4
CDR3: CATTRTGDNQPQHF

J: TRBJ2-7
V: TRBV15
CDR3: CATSNQDRVFYEQYF

J: TRBJ1-1
V: TRBV28
CDR3: CASSLGDRARAEAFF